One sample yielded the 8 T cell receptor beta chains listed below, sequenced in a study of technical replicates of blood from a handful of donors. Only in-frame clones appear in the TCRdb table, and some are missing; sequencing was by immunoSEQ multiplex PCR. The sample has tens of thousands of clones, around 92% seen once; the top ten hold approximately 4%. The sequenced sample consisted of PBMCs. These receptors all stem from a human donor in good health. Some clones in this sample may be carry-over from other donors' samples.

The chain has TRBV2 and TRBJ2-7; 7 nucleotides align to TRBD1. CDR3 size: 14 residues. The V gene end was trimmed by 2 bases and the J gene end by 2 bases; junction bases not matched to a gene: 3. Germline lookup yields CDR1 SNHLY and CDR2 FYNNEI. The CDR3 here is CASSESRGPYEQYF. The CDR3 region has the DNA TGTGCCAGCAGTGAATCTAGGGGGCCCTACGAGCAGTACTTC.

CDR3 in amino acids: CASSVGGRTGELFF. As DNA, the CDR3 is TGTGCCAGCAGCGTCGGGGGGCGCACCGGGGAGCTGTTTTTT. The rearrangement joins TRBV7-2 to TRBJ2-2; a possible D gene is TRBD2 (7 bases). Trimming cost V 5 bases and J 4 bases, with 11 bases left between them. The CDR3 is made up of 14 amino acids. Germline V gene data show CDR1 as SGHTA and CDR2 as FQGNSA.

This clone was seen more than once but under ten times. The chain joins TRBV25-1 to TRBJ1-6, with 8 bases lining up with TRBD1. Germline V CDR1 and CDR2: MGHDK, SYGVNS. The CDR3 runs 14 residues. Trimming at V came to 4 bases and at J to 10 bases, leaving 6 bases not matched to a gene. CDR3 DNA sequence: TGTGCCAGCAGTGTGACAGGGGTTGGGTCACCCCTCCACTTT. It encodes CASSVTGVGSPLHF.

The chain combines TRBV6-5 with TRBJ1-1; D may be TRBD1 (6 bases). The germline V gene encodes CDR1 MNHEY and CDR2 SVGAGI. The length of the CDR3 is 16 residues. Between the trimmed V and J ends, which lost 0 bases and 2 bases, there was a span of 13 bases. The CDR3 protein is CASSYSPGAVNTEAFF. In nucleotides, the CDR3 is TGTGCCAGCAGTTACTCACCAGGGGCGGTAAACACTGAAGCTTTCTTT.

The CDR3 region is CASTSAGQNEKLFF. CDR3 DNA: TGTGCCAGCACCTCCGCCGGACAGAATGAAAAACTGTTTTTT. The rearrangement links TRBV7-9 to TRBJ1-4; possibly TRBD1 for D (6 bases). The CDR3 covers 14 residues. The germline V gene has CDR1 SEHNR and CDR2 FQNEAQ (reference sequence). V lost 7 bases and J 5 bases, leaving 14 bases between the germline ends.

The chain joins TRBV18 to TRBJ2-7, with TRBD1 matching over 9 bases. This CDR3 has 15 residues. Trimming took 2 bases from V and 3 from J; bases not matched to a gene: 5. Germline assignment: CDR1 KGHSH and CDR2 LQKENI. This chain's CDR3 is CASSPGTGFIYEQYF. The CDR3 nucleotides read TGTGCCAGCTCACCAGGGACAGGGTTTATCTACGAGCAGTACTTC.

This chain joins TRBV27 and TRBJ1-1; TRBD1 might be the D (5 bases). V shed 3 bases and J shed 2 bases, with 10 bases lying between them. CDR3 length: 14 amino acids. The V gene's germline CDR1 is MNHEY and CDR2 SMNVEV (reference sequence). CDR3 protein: CASSLNRFNTEAFF. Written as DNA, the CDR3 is TGTGCCAGCAGTTTGAACAGGTTCAACACTGAAGCTTTCTTT.

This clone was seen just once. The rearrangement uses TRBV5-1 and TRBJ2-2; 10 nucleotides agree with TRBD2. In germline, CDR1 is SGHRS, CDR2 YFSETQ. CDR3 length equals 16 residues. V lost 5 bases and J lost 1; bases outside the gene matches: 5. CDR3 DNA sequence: TGCGCCAGCAGGTCACCTAGCGGGGGGAACACCGGGGAGCTGTTTTTT. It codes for CASRSPSGGNTGELFF.